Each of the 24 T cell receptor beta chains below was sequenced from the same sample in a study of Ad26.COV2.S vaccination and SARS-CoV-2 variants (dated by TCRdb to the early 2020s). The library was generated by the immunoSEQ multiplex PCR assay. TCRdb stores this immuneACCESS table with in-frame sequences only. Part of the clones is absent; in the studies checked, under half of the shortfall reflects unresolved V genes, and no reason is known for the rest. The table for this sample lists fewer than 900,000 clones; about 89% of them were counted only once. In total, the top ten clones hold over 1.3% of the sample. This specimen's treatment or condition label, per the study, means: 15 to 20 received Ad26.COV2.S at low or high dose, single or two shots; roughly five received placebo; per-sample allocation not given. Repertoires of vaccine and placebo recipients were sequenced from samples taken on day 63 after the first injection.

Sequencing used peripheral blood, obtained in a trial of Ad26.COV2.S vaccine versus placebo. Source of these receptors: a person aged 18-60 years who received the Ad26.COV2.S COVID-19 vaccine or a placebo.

CDR3 protein: CAWRVDNEQFF. The CDR3 DNA reads as TGTGCCTGGAGGGTCGACAATGAGCAGTTCTTC. The chain uses TRBV30 and TRBJ2-1; D remains unclear. The V gene lost 3 bases and the J gene lost 5 bases, with 5 bases spanning the gap. The CDR3 length is 11 residues. Germline CDR1 reads GTSNPN; CDR2 reads SVGIG (reference sequence). Full variable domain (outside the CDR3, taken from reference TRBV30 and TRBJ2-1): SQTIHQWPATLVQPVGSPLSLECTVEGTSNPNLYWYRQAAGRGLQLLFYSVGIGQISSEVPQNLSASRPQDRQFILSSKKLLLSDSGFYLCAWRVDNEQFFGPGTRLTVL.

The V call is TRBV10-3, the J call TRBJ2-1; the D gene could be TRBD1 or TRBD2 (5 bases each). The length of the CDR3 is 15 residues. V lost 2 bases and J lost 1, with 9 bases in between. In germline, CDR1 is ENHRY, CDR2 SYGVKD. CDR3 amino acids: CAISEDEGSYNEQFF. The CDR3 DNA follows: TGTGCCATCAGTGAGGATGAGGGGTCCTACAATGAGCAGTTCTTC.

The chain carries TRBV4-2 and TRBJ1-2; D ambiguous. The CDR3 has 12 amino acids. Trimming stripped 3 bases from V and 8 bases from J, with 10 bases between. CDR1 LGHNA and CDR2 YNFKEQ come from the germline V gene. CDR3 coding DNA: TGTGCCAGCAGCCATGCCGGGCCGGGCTACACCTTC. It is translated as CASSHAGPGYTF.

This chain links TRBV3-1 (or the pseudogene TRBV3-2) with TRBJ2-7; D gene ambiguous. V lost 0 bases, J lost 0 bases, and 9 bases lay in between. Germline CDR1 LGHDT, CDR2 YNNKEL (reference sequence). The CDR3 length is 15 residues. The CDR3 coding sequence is TGTGCCAGCAGCCAAGATGGCCTGCCCTCCTACGAGCAGTACTTC. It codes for CASSQDGLPSYEQYF.

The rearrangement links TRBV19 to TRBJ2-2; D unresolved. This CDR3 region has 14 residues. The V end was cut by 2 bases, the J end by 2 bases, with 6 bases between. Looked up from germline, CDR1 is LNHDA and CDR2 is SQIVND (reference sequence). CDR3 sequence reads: CASSIKANTGELFF. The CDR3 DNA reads TGTGCCAGTAGTATAAAGGCCAACACCGGGGAGCTGTTTTTT.

In nucleotides, the CDR3 is TGCAGCGTTGTCGCGAGGGGCGGGCGTAGCTACACCTTC. Translating it yields CSVVARGGRSYTF. The chain carries TRBV29-1 and TRBJ1-2; perhaps TRBD1 as D (5 bases). Germline-derived CDR1 and CDR2 are SQVTM and ANQGSEA. Trimming took 4 bases from V and 9 from J, leaving 18 bases between them. This CDR3 comprises 13 residues. The full variable domain, completed using reference TRBV29-1 and TRBJ1-2, is SAVISQKPSRDICQRGTSLTIQCQVDSQVTMMFWYRQQPGQSLTLIATANQGSEATYESGFVIDKFPISRPNLTFSTLTVSNMSPEDSSIYLCSVVARGGRSYTFGSGTRLTVV.

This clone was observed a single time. For the CDR3, the DNA is TGTGCCAGCAGTTACTCGAATGGTCAGAGGGCTTTCTTT. Amino acid sequence: CASSYSNGQRAFF. The V gene is TRBV6-5, the J gene TRBJ1-1; D is uncertain. Germline V gene lookup returns CDR1 MNHEY and CDR2 SVGAGI. CDR3 length equals 13 residues. V lost 0 bases to trimming and J lost 11 bases, with 13 bases between them.

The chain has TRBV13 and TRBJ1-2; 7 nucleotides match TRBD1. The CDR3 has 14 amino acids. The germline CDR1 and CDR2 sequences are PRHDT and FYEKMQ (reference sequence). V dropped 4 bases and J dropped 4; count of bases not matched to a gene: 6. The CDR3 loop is CASSSRGLSYGYTF. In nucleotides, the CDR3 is TGTGCCAGCAGCTCCAGGGGGTTAAGCTATGGCTACACCTTC. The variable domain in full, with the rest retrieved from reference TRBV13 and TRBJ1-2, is AAGVIQSPRHLIKEKRETATLKCYPIPRHDTVYWYQQGPGQDPQFLISFYEKMQSDKGSIPDRFSAQQFSDYHSELNMSSLELGDSALYFCASSSRGLSYGYTFGSGTRLTVV.

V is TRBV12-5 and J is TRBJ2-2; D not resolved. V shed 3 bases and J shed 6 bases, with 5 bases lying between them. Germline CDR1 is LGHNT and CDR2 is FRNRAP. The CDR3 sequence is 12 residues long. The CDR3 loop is CASGFGAGELFF. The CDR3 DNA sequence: TGTGCTAGTGGTTTTGGGGCCGGGGAGCTGTTTTTT.

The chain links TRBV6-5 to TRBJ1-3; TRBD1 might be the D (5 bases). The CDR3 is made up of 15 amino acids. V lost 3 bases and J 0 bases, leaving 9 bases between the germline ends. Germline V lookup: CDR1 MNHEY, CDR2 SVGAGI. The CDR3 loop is CASSYKGISGNTIYF. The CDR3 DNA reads TGTGCCAGCAGTTATAAGGGGATCTCTGGAAACACCATATATTTT.

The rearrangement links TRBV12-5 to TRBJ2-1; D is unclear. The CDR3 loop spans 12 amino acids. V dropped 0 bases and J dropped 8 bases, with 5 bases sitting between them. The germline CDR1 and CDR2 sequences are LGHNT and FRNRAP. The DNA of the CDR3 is TGTGCTAGTGGTTTGGTACGGGATGAGCAGTTCTTC. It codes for CASGLVRDEQFF.

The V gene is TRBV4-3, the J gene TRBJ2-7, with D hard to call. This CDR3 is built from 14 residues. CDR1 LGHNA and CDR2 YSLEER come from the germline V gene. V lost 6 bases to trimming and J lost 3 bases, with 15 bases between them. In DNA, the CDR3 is TGCGCCAGCAGGGCGTCGGCGGCAGGCTACGAGCAGTACTTC. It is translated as CASRASAAGYEQYF.

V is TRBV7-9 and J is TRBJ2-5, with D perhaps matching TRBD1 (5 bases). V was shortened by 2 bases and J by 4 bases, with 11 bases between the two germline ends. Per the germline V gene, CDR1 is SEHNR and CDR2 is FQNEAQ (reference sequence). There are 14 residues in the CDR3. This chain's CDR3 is CASSLRARAETQYF. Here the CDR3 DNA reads TGTGCCAGCAGCTTAAGGGCCAGGGCAGAGACCCAGTACTTC.

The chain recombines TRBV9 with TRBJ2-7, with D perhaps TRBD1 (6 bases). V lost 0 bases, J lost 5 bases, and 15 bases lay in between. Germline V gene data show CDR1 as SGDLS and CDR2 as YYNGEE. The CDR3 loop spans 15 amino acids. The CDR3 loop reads CASSVEGTGQDEQYF. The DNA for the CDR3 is TGTGCCAGCAGCGTAGAAGGAACAGGGCAGGACGAGCAGTACTTC. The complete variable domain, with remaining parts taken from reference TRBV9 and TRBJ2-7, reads DSGVTQTPKHLITATGQRVTLRCSPRSGDLSVYWYQQSLDQGLQFLIQYYNGEERAKGNILERFSAQQFPDLHSELNLSSLELGDSALYFCASSVEGTGQDEQYFGPGTRLTVT.

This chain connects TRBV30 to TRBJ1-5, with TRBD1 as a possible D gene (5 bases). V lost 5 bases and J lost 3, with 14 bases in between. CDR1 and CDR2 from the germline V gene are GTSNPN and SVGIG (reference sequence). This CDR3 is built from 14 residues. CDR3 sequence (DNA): TGTGCCTGGGGCTTGCCAGGGACCAATCAGCCCCAGCATTTT. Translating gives CAWGLPGTNQPQHF. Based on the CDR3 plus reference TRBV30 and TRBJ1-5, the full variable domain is SQTIHQWPATLVQPVGSPLSLECTVEGTSNPNLYWYRQAAGRGLQLLFYSVGIGQISSEVPQNLSASRPQDRQFILSSKKLLLSDSGFYLCAWGLPGTNQPQHFGDGTRLSIL.

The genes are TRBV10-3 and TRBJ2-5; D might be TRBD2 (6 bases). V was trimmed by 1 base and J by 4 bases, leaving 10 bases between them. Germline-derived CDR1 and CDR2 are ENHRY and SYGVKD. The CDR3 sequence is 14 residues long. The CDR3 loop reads CAISEYRDSETQYF. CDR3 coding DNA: TGTGCCATCAGTGAGTACCGGGACTCAGAGACCCAGTACTTC.

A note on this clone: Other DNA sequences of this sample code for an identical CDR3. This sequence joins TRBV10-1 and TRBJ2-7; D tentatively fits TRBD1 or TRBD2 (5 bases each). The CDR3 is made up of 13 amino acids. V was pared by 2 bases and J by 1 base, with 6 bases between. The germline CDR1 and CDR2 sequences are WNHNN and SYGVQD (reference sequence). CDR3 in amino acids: CASSEGGSYEQYF. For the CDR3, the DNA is TGCGCCAGCAGTGAGGGGGGTTCCTACGAGCAGTACTTC.

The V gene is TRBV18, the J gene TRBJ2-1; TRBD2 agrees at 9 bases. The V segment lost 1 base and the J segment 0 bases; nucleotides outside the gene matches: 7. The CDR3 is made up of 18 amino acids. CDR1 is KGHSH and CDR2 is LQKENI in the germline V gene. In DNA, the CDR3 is TGTGCCAGCTCACCACGGGGAAGCGGGGGGAGCTCCTACAATGAGCAGTTCTTC. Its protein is CASSPRGSGGSSYNEQFF.

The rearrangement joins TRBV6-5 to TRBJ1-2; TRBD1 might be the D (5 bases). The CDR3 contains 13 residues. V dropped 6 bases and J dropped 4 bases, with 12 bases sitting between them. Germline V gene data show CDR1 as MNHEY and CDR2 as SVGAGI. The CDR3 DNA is TGTGCCAGCAGAGACTCAGGGAGCTATGGCTACACCTTC. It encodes CASRDSGSYGYTF.

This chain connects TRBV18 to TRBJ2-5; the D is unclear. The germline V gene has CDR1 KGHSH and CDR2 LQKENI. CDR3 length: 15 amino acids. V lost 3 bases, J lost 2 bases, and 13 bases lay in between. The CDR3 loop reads CASSPYTDSQETQYF. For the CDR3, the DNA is TGTGCCAGCTCACCTTACACAGACTCACAAGAGACCCAGTACTTC.

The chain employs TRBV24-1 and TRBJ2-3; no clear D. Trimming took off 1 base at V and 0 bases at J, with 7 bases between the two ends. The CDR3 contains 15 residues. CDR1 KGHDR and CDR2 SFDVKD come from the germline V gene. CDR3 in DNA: TGTGCCACCAGTGATTTATCGGGCAGCACAGATACGCAGTATTTT. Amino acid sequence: CATSDLSGSTDTQYF.

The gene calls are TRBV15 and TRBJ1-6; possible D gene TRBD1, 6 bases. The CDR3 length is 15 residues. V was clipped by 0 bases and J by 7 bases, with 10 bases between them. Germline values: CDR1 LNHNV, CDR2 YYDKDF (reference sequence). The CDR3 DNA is TGTGCCACCAGCAGAGATCCCGGACAGAATTCACCCCTCCACTTT. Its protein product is CATSRDPGQNSPLHF.

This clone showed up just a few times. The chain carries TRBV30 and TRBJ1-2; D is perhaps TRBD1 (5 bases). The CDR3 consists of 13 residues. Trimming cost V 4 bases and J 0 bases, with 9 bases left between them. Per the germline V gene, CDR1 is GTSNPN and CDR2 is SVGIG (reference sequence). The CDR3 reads CAWTAGPNYGYTF. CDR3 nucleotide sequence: TGTGCCTGGACTGCAGGGCCTAACTATGGCTACACCTTC.

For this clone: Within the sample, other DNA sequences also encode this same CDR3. The CDR3, as DNA: TGCAGTGCCCGGGACACCGGGGAGCTGTTTTTT. As protein: CSARDTGELFF. The chain carries TRBV20-1 and TRBJ2-2, with unresolved D. This CDR3 is built from 11 residues. V dropped 6 bases and J dropped 3 bases, with 5 bases sitting between them. Looked up from germline, CDR1 is DFQATT and CDR2 is SNEGSKA (reference sequence).